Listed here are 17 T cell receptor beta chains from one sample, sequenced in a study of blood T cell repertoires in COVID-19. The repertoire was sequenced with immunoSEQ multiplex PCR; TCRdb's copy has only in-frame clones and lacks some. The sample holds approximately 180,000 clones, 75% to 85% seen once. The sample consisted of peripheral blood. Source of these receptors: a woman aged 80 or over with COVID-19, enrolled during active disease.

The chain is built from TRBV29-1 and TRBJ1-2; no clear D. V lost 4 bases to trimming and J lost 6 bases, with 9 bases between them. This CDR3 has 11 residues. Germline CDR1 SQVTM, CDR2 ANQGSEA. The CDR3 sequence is CSVVEADGYTF. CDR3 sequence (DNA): TGCAGCGTTGTGGAGGCCGATGGCTACACCTTC.

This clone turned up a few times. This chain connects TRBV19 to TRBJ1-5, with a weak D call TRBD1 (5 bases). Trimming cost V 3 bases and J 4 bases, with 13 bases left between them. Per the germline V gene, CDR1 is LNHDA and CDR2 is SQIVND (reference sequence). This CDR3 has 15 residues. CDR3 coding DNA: TGTGCCAGTAGTATCCGAACAGGTACAAATCAGCCCCAGCATTTT. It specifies CASSIRTGTNQPQHF.

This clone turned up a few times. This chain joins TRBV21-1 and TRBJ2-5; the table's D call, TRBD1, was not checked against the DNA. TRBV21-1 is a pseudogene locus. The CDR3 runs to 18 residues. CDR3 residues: CASSRTRQGRNGIETQYF. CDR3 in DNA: TGTGCCAGCAGCAGAACGAGACAGGGTCGCAACGGGATAGAGACCCAGTACTTC.

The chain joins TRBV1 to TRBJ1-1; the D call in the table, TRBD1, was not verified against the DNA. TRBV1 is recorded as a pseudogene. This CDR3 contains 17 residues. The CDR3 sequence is CTSSQLTPDRADTEAFF. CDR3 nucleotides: TGCACCAGCAGCCAACTCACACCGGACAGGGCTGACACTGAAGCTTTCTTT.

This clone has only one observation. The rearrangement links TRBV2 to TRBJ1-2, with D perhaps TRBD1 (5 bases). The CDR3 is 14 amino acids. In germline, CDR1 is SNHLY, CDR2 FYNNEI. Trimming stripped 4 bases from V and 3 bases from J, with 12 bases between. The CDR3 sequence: CASSAHRNDYGYTF. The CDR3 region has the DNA TGTGCCAGCAGTGCCCACAGGAACGACTATGGCTACACCTTC.

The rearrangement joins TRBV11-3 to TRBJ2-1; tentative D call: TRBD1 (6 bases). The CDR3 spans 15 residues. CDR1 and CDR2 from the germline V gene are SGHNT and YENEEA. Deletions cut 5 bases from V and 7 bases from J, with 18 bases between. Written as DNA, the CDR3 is TGTGCCAGCAGCACACAGGGTTATTTCCCGAATGAGCAGTTCTTC. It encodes CASSTQGYFPNEQFF. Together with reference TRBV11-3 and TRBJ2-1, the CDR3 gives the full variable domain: EAGVVQSPRYKIIEKKQPVAFWCNPISGHNTLYWYLQNLGQGPELLIRYENEEAVDDSQLPKDRFSAERLKGVDSTLKIQPAELGDSAVYLCASSTQGYFPNEQFFGPGTRLTVL.

The CDR3 DNA reads as TGTGCCAGCAGCCGGACTAGCGGGGGGGCCCATGAGCAGTTCTTC. Translated, it gives CASSRTSGGAHEQFF. The rearrangement joins TRBV7-2 to TRBJ2-1, with 15 bases that match TRBD2. The CDR3 extends over 15 amino acids. V shed 5 bases, J shed 8 bases, and the junction held 4 bases outside the gene matches. Germline loops: CDR1 SGHTA, CDR2 FQGNSA.

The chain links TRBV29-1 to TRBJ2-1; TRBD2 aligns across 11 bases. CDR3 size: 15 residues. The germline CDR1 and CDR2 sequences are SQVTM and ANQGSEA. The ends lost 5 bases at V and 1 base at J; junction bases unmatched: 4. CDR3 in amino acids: CSVRGLAESYNEQFF. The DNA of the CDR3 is TGCAGCGTTAGGGGACTAGCGGAGTCCTACAATGAGCAGTTCTTC.

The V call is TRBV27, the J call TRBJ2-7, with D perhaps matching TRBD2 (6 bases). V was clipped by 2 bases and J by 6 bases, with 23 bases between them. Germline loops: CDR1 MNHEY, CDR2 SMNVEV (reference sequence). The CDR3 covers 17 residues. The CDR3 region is CASSLEEGLATPIEQYF. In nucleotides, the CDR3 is TGTGCCAGCAGTTTAGAGGAGGGACTTGCAACCCCAATCGAGCAGTACTTC.

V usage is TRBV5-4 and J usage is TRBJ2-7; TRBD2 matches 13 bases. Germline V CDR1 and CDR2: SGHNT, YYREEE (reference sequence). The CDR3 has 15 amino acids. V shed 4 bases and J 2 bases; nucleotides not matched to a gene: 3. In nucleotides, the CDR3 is TGTGCCAGCAGCGTCGGACTAGCGGGGGCCTACGAGCAGTACTTC. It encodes CASSVGLAGAYEQYF.

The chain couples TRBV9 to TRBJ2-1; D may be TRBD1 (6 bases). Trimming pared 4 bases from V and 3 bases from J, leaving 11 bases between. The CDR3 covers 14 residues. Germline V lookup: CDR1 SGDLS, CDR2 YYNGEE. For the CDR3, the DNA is TGTGCCAGCAGCCCAGGGGCCGTCTACAATGAGCAGTTCTTC. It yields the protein CASSPGAVYNEQFF.

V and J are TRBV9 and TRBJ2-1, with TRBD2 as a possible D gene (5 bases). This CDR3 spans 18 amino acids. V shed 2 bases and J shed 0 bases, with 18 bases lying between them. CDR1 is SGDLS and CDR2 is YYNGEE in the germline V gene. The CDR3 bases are TGTGCCAGCAGCGTTGGTCCCAGTAGCGCCGGCTCCTACAATGAGCAGTTCTTC. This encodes CASSVGPSSAGSYNEQFF.

CDR3 sequence (DNA): TGTGCCAGCAGTTTAGGTCCCCACAGCCAAGAGGAGCAGTACTTC. Residues: CASSLGPHSQEEQYF. V gene TRBV28 combines with J gene TRBJ2-7; D is ambiguous. The CDR3 runs 15 residues. CDR1 and CDR2 from the germline V gene are MDHEN and SYDVKM. V dropped 2 bases and J dropped 7 bases, with 18 bases sitting between them. The whole variable domain, filled in from reference TRBV28 and TRBJ2-7, reads DVKVTQSSRYLVKRTGEKVFLECVQDMDHENMFWYRQDPGLGLRLIYFSYDVKMKEKGDIPEGYSVSREKKERFSLILESASTNQTSMYLCASSLGPHSQEEQYFGPGTRLTVT.

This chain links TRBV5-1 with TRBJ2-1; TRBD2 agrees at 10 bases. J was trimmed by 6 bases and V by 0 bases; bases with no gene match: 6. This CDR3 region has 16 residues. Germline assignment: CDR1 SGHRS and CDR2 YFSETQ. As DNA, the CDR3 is TGCGCCAGCAGCTTGGCCCTAGCGGGGGTTATCAATGAGCAGTTCTTC. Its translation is CASSLALAGVINEQFF.

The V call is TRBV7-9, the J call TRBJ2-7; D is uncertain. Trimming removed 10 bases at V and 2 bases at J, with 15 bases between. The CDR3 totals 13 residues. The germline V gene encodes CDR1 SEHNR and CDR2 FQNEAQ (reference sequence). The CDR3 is CATARGETYEQYF. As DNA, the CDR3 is TGTGCCACCGCTCGTGGAGAGACCTACGAGCAGTACTTC. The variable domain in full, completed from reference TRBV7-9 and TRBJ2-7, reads DTGVSQNPRHKITKRGQNVTFRCDPISEHNRLYWYRQTLGQGPEFLTYFQNEAQLEKSRLLSDRFSAERPKGSFSTLEIQRTEQGDSAMYLCATARGETYEQYFGPGTRLTVT.

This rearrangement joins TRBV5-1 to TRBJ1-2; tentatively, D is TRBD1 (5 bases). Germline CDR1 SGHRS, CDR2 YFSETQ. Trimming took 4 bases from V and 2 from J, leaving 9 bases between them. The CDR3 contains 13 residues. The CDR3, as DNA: TGCGCCAGCAGCCAGGACATAAACTATGGCTACACCTTC. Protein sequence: CASSQDINYGYTF.

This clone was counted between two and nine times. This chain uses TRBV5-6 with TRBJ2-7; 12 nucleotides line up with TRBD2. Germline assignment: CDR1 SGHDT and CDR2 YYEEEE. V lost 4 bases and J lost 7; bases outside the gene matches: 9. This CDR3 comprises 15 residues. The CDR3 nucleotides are TGTGCCAGCAGCCGGCCGGGACTAGCGGGCGGGGAGCAGTACTTC. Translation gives CASSRPGLAGGEQYF.